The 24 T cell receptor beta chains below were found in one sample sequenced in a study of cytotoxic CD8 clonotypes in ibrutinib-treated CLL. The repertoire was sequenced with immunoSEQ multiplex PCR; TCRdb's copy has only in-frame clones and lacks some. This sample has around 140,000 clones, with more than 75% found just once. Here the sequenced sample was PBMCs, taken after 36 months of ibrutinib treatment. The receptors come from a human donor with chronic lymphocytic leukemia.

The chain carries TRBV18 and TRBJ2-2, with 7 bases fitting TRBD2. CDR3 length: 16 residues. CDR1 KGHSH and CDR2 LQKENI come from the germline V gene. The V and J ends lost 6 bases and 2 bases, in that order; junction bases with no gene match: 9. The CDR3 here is CASSHDLAENTGELFF. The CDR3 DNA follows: TGTGCCAGCTCCCATGACCTAGCGGAAAACACCGGGGAGCTGTTTTTT.

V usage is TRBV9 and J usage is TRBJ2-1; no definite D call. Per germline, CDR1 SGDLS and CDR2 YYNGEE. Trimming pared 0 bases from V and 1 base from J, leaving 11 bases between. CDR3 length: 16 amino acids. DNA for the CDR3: TGTGCCAGCAGCGTAGAGGTCAGGCGATCCTACAATGAGCAGTTCTTC. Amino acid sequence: CASSVEVRRSYNEQFF.

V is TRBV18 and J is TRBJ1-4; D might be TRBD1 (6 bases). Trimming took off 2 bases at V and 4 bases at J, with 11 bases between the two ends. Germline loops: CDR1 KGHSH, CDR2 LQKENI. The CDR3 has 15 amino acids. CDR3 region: CASSPRAGDNEKLFF. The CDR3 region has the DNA TGTGCCAGCTCACCAAGGGCAGGGGATAATGAAAAACTGTTTTTT.

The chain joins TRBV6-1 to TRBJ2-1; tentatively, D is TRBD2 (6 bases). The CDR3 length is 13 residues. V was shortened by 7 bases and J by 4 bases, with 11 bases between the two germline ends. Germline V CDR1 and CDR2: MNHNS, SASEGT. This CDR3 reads CASTAGSYNEQFF. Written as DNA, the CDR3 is TGTGCCAGCACGGCGGGGTCTTACAATGAGCAGTTCTTC.

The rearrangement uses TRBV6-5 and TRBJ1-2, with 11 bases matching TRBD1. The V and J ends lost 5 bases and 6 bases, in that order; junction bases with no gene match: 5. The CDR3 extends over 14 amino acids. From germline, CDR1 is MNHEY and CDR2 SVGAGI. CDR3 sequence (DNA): TGTGCCAGCAGTACCGCGGACAGGGGGCATGGCTACACCTTC. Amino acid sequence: CASSTADRGHGYTF.

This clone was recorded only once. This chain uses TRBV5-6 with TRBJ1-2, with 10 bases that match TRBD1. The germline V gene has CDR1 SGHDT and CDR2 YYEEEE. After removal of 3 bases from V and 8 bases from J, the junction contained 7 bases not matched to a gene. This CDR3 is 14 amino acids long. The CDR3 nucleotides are TGTGCCAGCAGCTCGTGGACAGGGGGTCACGGCTACACCTTC. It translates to CASSSWTGGHGYTF.

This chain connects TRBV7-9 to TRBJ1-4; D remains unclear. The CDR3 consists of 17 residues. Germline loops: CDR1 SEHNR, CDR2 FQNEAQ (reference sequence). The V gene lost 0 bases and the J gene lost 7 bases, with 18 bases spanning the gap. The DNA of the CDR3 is TGTGCCAGCAGCTTAGCACACCTCGGGATTTATGTTGAAAAACTGTTTTTT. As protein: CASSLAHLGIYVEKLFF.

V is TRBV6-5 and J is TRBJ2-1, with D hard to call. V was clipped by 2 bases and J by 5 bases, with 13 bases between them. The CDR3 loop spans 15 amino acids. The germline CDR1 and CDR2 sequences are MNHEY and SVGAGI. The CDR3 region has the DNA TGTGCCAGCAGTTACAGGGCAGTCTGGGACAATGAGCAGTTCTTC. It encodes CASSYRAVWDNEQFF.

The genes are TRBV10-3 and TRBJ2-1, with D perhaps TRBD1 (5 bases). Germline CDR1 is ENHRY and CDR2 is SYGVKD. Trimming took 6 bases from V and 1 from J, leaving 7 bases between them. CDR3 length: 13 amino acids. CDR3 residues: CAISQGSYNEQFF. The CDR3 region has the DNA TGTGCCATCAGCCAGGGATCCTACAATGAGCAGTTCTTC.

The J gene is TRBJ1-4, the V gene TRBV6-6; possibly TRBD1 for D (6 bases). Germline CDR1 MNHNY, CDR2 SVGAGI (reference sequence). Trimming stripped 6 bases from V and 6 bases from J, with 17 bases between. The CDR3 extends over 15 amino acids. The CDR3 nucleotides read TGTGCCAGCAGCTACAGGGTTTCGACTGATGAAAAACTGTTTTTT. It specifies CASSYRVSTDEKLFF.

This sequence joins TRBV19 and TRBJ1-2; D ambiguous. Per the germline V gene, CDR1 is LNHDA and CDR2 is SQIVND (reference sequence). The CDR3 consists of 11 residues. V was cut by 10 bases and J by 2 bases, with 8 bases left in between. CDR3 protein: CATNKNYGYTF. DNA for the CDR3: TGTGCCACTAACAAGAACTATGGCTACACCTTC.

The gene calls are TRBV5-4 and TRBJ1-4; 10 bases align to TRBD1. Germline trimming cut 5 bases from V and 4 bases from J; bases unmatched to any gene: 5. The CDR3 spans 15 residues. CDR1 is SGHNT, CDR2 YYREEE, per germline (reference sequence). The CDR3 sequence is CASSEDRGDNEKLFF. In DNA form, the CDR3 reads TGTGCCAGCAGTGAGGACAGGGGGGATAATGAAAAACTGTTTTTT.

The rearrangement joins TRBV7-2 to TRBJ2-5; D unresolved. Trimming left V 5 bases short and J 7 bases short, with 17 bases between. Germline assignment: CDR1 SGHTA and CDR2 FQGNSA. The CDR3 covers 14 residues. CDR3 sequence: CASSESWITGTQYF. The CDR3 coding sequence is TGTGCCAGCAGCGAATCTTGGATCACGGGGACCCAGTACTTC.

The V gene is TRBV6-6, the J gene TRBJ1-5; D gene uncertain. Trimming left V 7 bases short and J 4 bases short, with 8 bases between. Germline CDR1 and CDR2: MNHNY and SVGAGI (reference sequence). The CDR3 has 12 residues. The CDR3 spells CASTNFNQPQHF. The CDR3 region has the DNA TGTGCCAGCACCAATTTTAATCAGCCCCAGCATTTT.

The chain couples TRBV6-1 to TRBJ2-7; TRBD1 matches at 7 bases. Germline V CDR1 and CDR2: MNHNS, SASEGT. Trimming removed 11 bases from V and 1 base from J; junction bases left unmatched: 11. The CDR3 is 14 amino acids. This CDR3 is CAVTATGQSYEQYF. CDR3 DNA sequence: TGTGCCGTAACCGCGACAGGGCAGTCCTACGAGCAGTACTTC.

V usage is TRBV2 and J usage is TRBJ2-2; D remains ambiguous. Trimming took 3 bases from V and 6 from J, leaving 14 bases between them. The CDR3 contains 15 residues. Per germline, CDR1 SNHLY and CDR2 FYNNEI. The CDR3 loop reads CASSDRALGAGELFF. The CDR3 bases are TGTGCCAGCAGTGATCGGGCCCTTGGTGCCGGGGAGCTGTTTTTT.

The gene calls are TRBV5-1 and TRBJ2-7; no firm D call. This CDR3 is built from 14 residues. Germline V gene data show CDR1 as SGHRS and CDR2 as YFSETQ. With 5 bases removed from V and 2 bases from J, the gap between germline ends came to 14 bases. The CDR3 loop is CASSGAAEAYEQYF. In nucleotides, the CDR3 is TGCGCCAGCAGTGGAGCAGCCGAAGCCTACGAGCAGTACTTC.

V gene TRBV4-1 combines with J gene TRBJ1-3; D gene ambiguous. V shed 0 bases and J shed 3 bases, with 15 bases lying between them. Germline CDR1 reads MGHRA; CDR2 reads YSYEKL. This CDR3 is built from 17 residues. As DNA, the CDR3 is TGCGCCAGCAGCCAAGATGGAGTACCGGGTGGTGGAAACACCATATATTTT. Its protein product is CASSQDGVPGGGNTIYF.

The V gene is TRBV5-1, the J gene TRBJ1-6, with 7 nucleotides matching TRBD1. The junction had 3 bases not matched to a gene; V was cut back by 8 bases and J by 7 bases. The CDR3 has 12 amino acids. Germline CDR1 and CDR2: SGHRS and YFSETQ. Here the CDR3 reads CASQGQNSPLHF. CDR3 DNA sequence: TGCGCCAGTCAGGGACAGAATTCACCCCTCCACTTT.

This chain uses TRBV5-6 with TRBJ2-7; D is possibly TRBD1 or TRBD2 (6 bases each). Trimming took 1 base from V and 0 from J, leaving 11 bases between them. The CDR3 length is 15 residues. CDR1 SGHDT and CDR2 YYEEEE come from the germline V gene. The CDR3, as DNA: TGTGCCAGCAGCTTGACGGGGGCAAGCTCCTACGAGCAGTACTTC. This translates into CASSLTGASSYEQYF.

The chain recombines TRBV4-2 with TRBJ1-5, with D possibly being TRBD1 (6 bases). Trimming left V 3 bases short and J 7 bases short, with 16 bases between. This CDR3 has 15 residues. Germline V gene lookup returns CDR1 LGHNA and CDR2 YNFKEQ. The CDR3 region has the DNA TGTGCCAGCAGCCATGTACAGGGAAAGGAACAGCCCCAGCATTTT. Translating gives CASSHVQGKEQPQHF.

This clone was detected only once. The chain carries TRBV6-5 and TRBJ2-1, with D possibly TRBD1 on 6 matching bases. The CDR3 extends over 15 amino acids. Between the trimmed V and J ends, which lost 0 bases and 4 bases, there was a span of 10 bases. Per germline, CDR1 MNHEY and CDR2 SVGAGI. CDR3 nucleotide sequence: TGTGCCAGCAGTTACTCGGGACAAGGTTACAATGAGCAGTTCTTC. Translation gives CASSYSGQGYNEQFF.

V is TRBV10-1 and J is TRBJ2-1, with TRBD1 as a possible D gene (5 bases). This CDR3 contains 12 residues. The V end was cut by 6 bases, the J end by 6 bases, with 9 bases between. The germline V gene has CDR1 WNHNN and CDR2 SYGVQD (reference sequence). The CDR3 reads CASSAQGNEQFF. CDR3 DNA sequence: TGCGCCAGCAGCGCGCAGGGCAATGAGCAGTTCTTC.

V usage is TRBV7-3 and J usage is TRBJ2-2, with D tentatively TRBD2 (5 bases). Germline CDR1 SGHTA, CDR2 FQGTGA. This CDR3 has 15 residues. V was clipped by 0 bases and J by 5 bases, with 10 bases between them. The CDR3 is CASSLTAGGTGELFF. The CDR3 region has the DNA TGTGCCAGCAGCTTAACGGCGGGTGGTACCGGGGAGCTGTTTTTT.